This TCR beta chain was documented in a study of blood T cell repertoires in COVID-19. Study processing details: Amplification of reference gene primers was used by the study to estimate nucleated cell counts. Sequenced by immunoSEQ multiplex PCR; TCRdb stores in-frame clones only, minus some. That table is the source of V, J and clone size, and D and trimming were worked out from the DNA. The sample carries 150,000 or so clones, roughly 76% recorded once. The CDR3 loop spans 13 amino acids. Trimming cost V 7 bases and J 6 bases, with 13 bases left between them. Germline V gene data show CDR1 as MDHEN and CDR2 as SYDVKM.

V gene TRBV28 combines with J gene TRBJ1-5, with a possible D match to TRBD1 (5 bases). This clonotype was obtained from a human donor with acute or convalescent COVID-19. The donor label of this sample is uncertain. The source material was peripheral blood. The CDR3: CASISGLGQPQHF. CDR3 bases: TGTGCCAGCATTTCAGGGTTAGGTCAGCCCCAGCATTTT.